Shown below are 31 T cell receptor beta chains from a single sample sequenced in a study of cytomegalovirus exposure and HLA in healthy donors. The PCR was carried out with 60 Vbeta primers and 13 Jbeta primers. Assay: immunoSEQ multiplex PCR; the TCRdb copy retains only in-frame clones and omits some. Of some 140,000 clones listed, roughly 79% are singletons. Sequencing used PBMCs. The origin of the receptors is a young man in good health and CMV-seronegative.

The chain is built from TRBV29-1 and TRBJ2-1; the match to TRBD2 covers 12 bases. Germline CDR1 and CDR2: SQVTM and ANQGSEA. The V segment lost 6 bases and the J segment 8 bases; nucleotides outside the gene matches: 11. The CDR3 consists of 15 residues. The CDR3 here is CSVEPLAGGPDEQFF. In nucleotides, the CDR3 is TGCAGCGTCGAACCGCTAGCGGGGGGGCCCGATGAGCAGTTCTTC.

As to this clone: The junction departs from germline at one end; a sequencing error may be responsible. The chain combines TRBV5-4 with TRBJ1-1, with TRBD1 as a possible D gene (6 bases). This CDR3 contains 14 residues. Germline V gene sequence: CDR1 SGHNT, CDR2 YYREEE (reference sequence). CDR3 sequence: CCWQGLGFVTEAFF. The CDR3 region has the DNA TGCTGTTGGCAGGGGTTGGGTTTCGTCACTGAAGCTTTCTTT.

Only a few counts were recorded for this clone. The chain couples TRBV27 to TRBJ2-7; 7 positions match TRBD1. Germline CDR1 MNHEY, CDR2 SMNVEV (reference sequence). The trim removed 5 bases at V and 2 bases at J, leaving 12 bases unmatched. This CDR3 comprises 16 residues. The CDR3 DNA reads TGTGCCAGCAGTGATAAAAGACAGGGACGAACCTACGAGCAGTACTTC. Translation: CASSDKRQGRTYEQYF.

The chain recombines TRBV27 with TRBJ1-6; 9 positions agree with TRBD1. V was pared by 2 bases and J by 9 bases, with 8 bases of the junction left unmatched. CDR3 size: 16 residues. Germline V gives CDR1 MNHEY, CDR2 SMNVEV (reference sequence). The CDR3 loop reads CASSLKGTGKGSPLHF. The CDR3 DNA reads TGTGCCAGCAGTTTAAAGGGGACAGGGAAGGGTTCACCCCTCCACTTT.

The chain employs TRBV5-1 and TRBJ2-2; possibly TRBD1 for D (5 bases). In germline, CDR1 is SGHRS, CDR2 YFSETQ. Trimming pared 9 bases from V and 0 bases from J, leaving 15 bases between. The CDR3 runs 15 residues. DNA for the CDR3: TGCGCCACCACACCCCAGACAGCGAACACCGGGGAGCTGTTTTTT. It specifies CATTPQTANTGELFF. Full variable domain (rest looked up from reference TRBV5-1 and TRBJ2-2): KAGVTQTPRYLIKTRGQQVTLSCSPISGHRSVSWYQQTPGQGLQFLFEYFSETQRNKGNFPGRFSGRQFSNSRSEMNVSTLELGDSALYLCATTPQTANTGELFFGEGSRLTVL.

The J gene is TRBJ2-2, the V gene TRBV11-3; 7 bases fit TRBD2. Per germline, CDR1 SGHNT and CDR2 YENEEA. The CDR3 is made up of 16 amino acids. Trimming at V came to 6 bases and at J to 6 bases, leaving 13 bases not matched to a gene. For the CDR3, the DNA is TGTGCCAGCAGAGGGGATGGCCTAGCGGCGCCCGGGGAGCTGTTTTTT. Translation: CASRGDGLAAPGELFF. Full variable domain (missing parts from reference TRBV11-3 and TRBJ2-2): EAGVVQSPRYKIIEKKQPVAFWCNPISGHNTLYWYLQNLGQGPELLIRYENEEAVDDSQLPKDRFSAERLKGVDSTLKIQPAELGDSAVYLCASRGDGLAAPGELFFGEGSRLTVL.

The CDR3 here is CASSPPQTVNQPQHF. DNA of the CDR3: TGCGCCAGCAGTCCCCCTCAGACAGTCAATCAGCCCCAGCATTTT. The chain has TRBV23-1 and TRBJ1-5, with D tentatively TRBD1 (5 bases). TRBV23-1 is an open reading frame, and its role is uncertain. The CDR3 loop spans 15 amino acids. V was trimmed by 4 bases and J by 3 bases, leaving 13 bases between them.

The chain couples TRBV7-2 to TRBJ1-4, with no clear D. V gave up 5 bases and J gave up 0 bases, with 7 bases separating them. The CDR3 consists of 14 residues. Germline V lookup: CDR1 SGHTA, CDR2 FQGNSA. The CDR3 DNA reads TGTGCCAGCAGCCCTACCGCAACTAATGAAAAACTGTTTTTT. Translated, it gives CASSPTATNEKLFF.

The V and J genes are TRBV10-2 and TRBJ1-1; D ambiguous. Trimming removed 7 bases from V and 0 bases from J, with 12 bases in between. Germline-derived CDR1 and CDR2 are WSHSY and SAAADI. The CDR3 covers 14 residues. This CDR3 reads CASKPHYMNTEAFF. CDR3 DNA sequence: TGCGCCAGCAAACCCCACTACATGAACACTGAAGCTTTCTTT.

In this sample, this clone turned up a few times. The V call is TRBV7-9, the J call TRBJ1-2; D uncertain. This CDR3 has 14 amino acids. The germline V gene has CDR1 SEHNR and CDR2 FQNEAQ (reference sequence). V was trimmed by 5 bases and J by 0 bases, leaving 10 bases between them. The CDR3 nucleotides are TGTGCCAGCAGCCGCGTCGTAGCTAACTATGGCTACACCTTC. The encoded protein is CASSRVVANYGYTF.

V and J are TRBV6-5 and TRBJ2-2; D is undetermined. Germline lookup yields CDR1 MNHEY and CDR2 SVGAGI. This CDR3 has 12 residues. V was pared by 5 bases and J by 8 bases, with 9 bases between. The CDR3: CASSKGDGELFF. The CDR3 DNA follows: TGTGCCAGCAGTAAAGGAGATGGGGAGCTGTTTTTT.

The J gene is TRBJ1-5, the V gene TRBV29-1; maybe TRBD1 (5 bases). The ends were cut back, 4 bases at V and 4 bases at J, with 8 bases in the middle. The CDR3 totals 12 residues. Germline V gene data show CDR1 as SQVTM and CDR2 as ANQGSEA. The CDR3 DNA reads TGCAGCGTTGGACAGATAAATCAGCCCCAGCATTTT. Translation: CSVGQINQPQHF.

This clone was detected a few times. This sequence joins TRBV25-1 and TRBJ2-6; no reliable D call. Germline V gene lookup returns CDR1 MGHDK and CDR2 SYGVNS. This CDR3 has 15 amino acids. V was clipped by 1 base and J by 0 bases, with 4 bases between them. DNA for the CDR3: TGTGCCAGCAGTGAATGGAGCTCTGGGGCCAACGTCCTGACTTTC. Translated: CASSEWSSGANVLTF.

This chain joins TRBV29-1 and TRBJ2-1; D unresolved. Germline-derived CDR1 and CDR2 are SQVTM and ANQGSEA. There are 13 residues in the CDR3. Deletions cut 1 base from V and 0 bases from J, with 4 bases between. The CDR3 region is CSVEGSSYNEQFF. CDR3 nucleotide sequence: TGCAGCGTTGAAGGGAGCTCCTACAATGAGCAGTTCTTC.

The gene calls are TRBV5-6 and TRBJ2-2; 7 positions agree with TRBD1. The V and J ends lost 3 bases and 4 bases, in that order; junction bases with no gene match: 3. This CDR3 spans 14 amino acids. Per germline, CDR1 SGHDT and CDR2 YYEEEE. The CDR3 DNA follows: TGTGCCAGCAGCTCCCGACAGGGCACCGGGGAGCTGTTTTTT. This translates into CASSSRQGTGELFF.

This chain links TRBV7-9 with TRBJ1-1; 9 bases agree with TRBD1. Germline CDR1 and CDR2: SEHNR and FQNEAQ (reference sequence). The trim removed 8 bases at V and 1 base at J, leaving 8 bases unmatched. The CDR3 totals 15 residues. The CDR3 bases are TGTGCCAGCCGTCCGACAGGGGGGGGGAACACTGAAGCTTTCTTT. Its protein product is CASRPTGGGNTEAFF.

The chain links TRBV19 to TRBJ2-1, with TRBD2 as a possible D gene (5 bases). V shed 9 bases and J shed 2 bases, with 20 bases lying between them. The length of the CDR3 is 16 residues. The V gene's germline CDR1 is LNHDA and CDR2 SQIVND (reference sequence). In nucleotides, the CDR3 is TGTGCCAGCCCTAAGGAGGTCTCCGGGCCCTACAATGAGCAGTTCTTC. Protein: CASPKEVSGPYNEQFF.

The chain combines TRBV14 with TRBJ1-5; D possibly corresponds to TRBD1 (6 bases). V gave up 6 bases and J gave up 7 bases, with 13 bases separating them. The CDR3 runs 13 residues. Germline V gene sequence: CDR1 SGHDN, CDR2 FVKESK. The CDR3 DNA reads as TGTGCCAGCAGTACAGGGTTAGGACAGCCCCAGCATTTT. Protein sequence: CASSTGLGQPQHF.

V gene TRBV5-1 combines with J gene TRBJ1-4, with 7 nucleotides matching TRBD1. The junction had 6 bases not matched to a gene; V was cut back by 4 bases and J by 3 bases. Germline CDR1 SGHRS, CDR2 YFSETQ. This CDR3 spans 15 amino acids. CDR3 DNA: TGCGCCAGCAGCCCTGACAGGGAGGCTAATGAAAAACTGTTTTTT. Translating it yields CASSPDREANEKLFF.

The chain has TRBV2 and TRBJ2-5; D gene unclear. The CDR3 loop spans 14 amino acids. Trimming left V 3 bases short and J 5 bases short, with 13 bases between. CDR1 and CDR2 (germline): SNHLY, FYNNEI. The CDR3 here is CASSEGSILETQYF. The DNA for the CDR3 is TGTGCCAGCAGTGAGGGCAGCATTTTGGAGACCCAGTACTTC.

The chain couples TRBV28 to TRBJ2-3; D not resolved. Between the trimmed V and J ends, which lost 3 bases and 9 bases, there was a span of 10 bases. The CDR3 totals 12 residues. Germline CDR1 MDHEN, CDR2 SYDVKM. Here the CDR3 DNA reads TGTGCCAGCAGTTTCCCCCTCGGGACGCAGTATTTT. This encodes CASSFPLGTQYF.

The V and J genes are TRBV5-5 and TRBJ1-4; 11 bases line up with TRBD1. In germline, CDR1 is SGHKS, CDR2 YYEKEE (reference sequence). V gave up 6 bases and J gave up 8 bases; unmatched junction bases: 6. The CDR3 is 14 residues long. CDR3 protein: CASNPGQGEEKLFF. CDR3 in DNA: TGTGCCAGCAACCCGGGACAGGGGGAAGAAAAACTGTTTTTT.

This clone showed up just a few times. The chain recombines TRBV10-3 with TRBJ1-4; D remains ambiguous. Trimming shortened V by 0 bases and J by 4 bases, and 12 bases separated the two germline ends. The CDR3 loop spans 16 amino acids. Per the germline V gene, CDR1 is ENHRY and CDR2 is SYGVKD. This CDR3 reads CAISESYTRGNEKLFF. CDR3 DNA sequence: TGTGCCATCAGTGAGTCGTACACCCGGGGTAATGAAAAACTGTTTTTT.

Details on this clone: This sample also contains other DNA sequences that code for the same CDR3. J is TRBJ1-1 and V is TRBV7-8; D is uncertain. There are 13 residues in the CDR3. Germline-derived CDR1 and CDR2 are SGHVS and FQNEAQ. The V end was cut by 5 bases, the J end by 5 bases, with 12 bases between. CDR3 sequence: CASSPSRGTEAFF. The CDR3, as DNA: TGTGCCAGCAGCCCTTCTCGGGGTACTGAAGCTTTCTTT.

The V and J genes are TRBV7-3 and TRBJ2-3; 9 positions match TRBD1. With V trimmed by 10 bases and J by 4 bases, 6 bases remained unmatched. The CDR3 contains 13 residues. The germline V gene encodes CDR1 SGHTA and CDR2 FQGTGA. The CDR3 sequence is CATGTGWSDTQYF. In DNA, the CDR3 is TGTGCCACCGGGACAGGGTGGTCAGATACGCAGTATTTT.

This clone occurred once. The chain employs TRBV15 and TRBJ1-5, with 9 bases that match TRBD1. Unmatched junction bases numbered 4, after V lost 2 bases and J lost 2 bases. The CDR3 is made up of 16 amino acids. CDR1 and CDR2 from the germline V gene are LNHNV and YYDKDF (reference sequence). DNA of the CDR3: TGTGCCACCAGCAGACTACAGGGGGCAGGCAATCAGCCCCAGCATTTT. Protein: CATSRLQGAGNQPQHF. Based on the CDR3 plus reference TRBV15 and TRBJ1-5, the full variable domain is DAMVIQNPRYQVTQFGKPVTLSCSQTLNHNVMYWYQQKSSQAPKLLFHYYDKDFNNEADTPDNFQSRRPNTSFCFLDIRSPGLGDTAMYLCATSRLQGAGNQPQHFGDGTRLSIL.

This clone was recorded a few times. V is TRBV11-3 and J is TRBJ2-7; D may be TRBD2 (5 bases). Per the germline V gene, CDR1 is SGHNT and CDR2 is YENEEA. V dropped 5 bases and J dropped 0 bases, with 8 bases sitting between them. This CDR3 is built from 13 residues. In DNA form, the CDR3 reads TGTGCCAGCAGCCCGGCGGGCTCCTACGAGCAGTACTTC. It is translated as CASSPAGSYEQYF.

The chain employs TRBV6-5 and TRBJ1-3, with 8 positions matching TRBD1. The V and J ends lost 2 bases and 2 bases, in that order; junction bases with no gene match: 2. This CDR3 is built from 15 residues. Germline CDR1 is MNHEY and CDR2 is SVGAGI. CDR3 loop: CASSYQGAPGNTIYF. The CDR3 nucleotides read TGTGCCAGCAGTTACCAGGGGGCGCCTGGAAACACCATATATTTT.

Notes on this clone: One junction end disagrees with the germline gene, perhaps due to a read error. The rearrangement joins TRBV7-2 to TRBJ2-6, with a tentative D call TRBD1 (5 bases). Germline V gives CDR1 SGHTA, CDR2 FQGNSA. The CDR3 sequence is 18 residues long. The CDR3 DNA follows: TGTGCCAGCAGCGGAAGACAGAGAGGTTACTCTGGGGCCAACGGCCTGACTTTC. Translating gives CASSGRQRGYSGANGLTF.

This chain connects TRBV2 to TRBJ1-5, with 7 bases lining up with TRBD1. V was pared by 1 base and J by 4 bases, with 4 bases of the junction left unmatched. The CDR3 has 15 amino acids. CDR1 and CDR2 from the germline V gene are SNHLY and FYNNEI. The chain's CDR3 is CASSEETGTNQPQHF. Written as DNA, the CDR3 is TGTGCCAGCAGTGAAGAGACAGGGACAAATCAGCCCCAGCATTTT.

CDR3 nucleotides: TGTGCCAGCAGCCACAGGCTAGCGGGGGCCTACGAGCAGTACTTC. It specifies CASSHRLAGAYEQYF. The chain links TRBV4-2 to TRBJ2-7, with 10 bases identical to TRBD2. V gave up 3 bases and J gave up 2 bases; unmatched junction bases: 4. The CDR3 spans 15 residues. Germline CDR1 is LGHNA and CDR2 is YNFKEQ.